This T cell receptor (beta chain) was obtained from a study of CD8+ T cells in alopecia areata. Study in general: Tofacitinib administration to treated patients was oral, at 5 to 10 mg twice daily.

RNA was isolated and reverse transcribed to cDNA, the sequencing template. This table comes from immunoSEQ multiplex PCR, and its TCRdb copy is limited to in-frame clones, with some not included. This sample has 150,000 to 200,000 clones; about 63% occur once, and the top ten carry 1.7%. Lesional scalp punch biopsies and peripheral blood came from alopecia areata patients. PBMCs provided sorted CD4+ and CD8+ T cells. The V end lost 6 bases, the J end lost 2 bases, and 10 bases lay between the germline ends. CDR3 length: 13 residues. From germline, CDR1 is SQVTM and CDR2 ANQGSEA. The clonotype originates from a human donor with alopecia areata. Sequenced here: CD4+ T cells sorted from blood, sampled at week 0. The gene calls are TRBV29-1 and TRBJ2-2, with a possible D match to TRBD1 (6 bases). The CDR3 DNA is TGCAGCGTGGACAGCCTTAACACCGGGGAGCTGTTTTTT. It codes for CSVDSLNTGELFF.